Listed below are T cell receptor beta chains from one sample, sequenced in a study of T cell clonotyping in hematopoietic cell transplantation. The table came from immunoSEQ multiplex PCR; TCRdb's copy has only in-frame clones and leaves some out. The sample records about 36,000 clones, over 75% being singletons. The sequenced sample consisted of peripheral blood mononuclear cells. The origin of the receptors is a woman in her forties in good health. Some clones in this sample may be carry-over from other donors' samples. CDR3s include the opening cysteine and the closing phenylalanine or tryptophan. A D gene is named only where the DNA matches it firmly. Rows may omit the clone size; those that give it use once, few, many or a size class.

CDR3 DNA: TGTGCCAGCAGTTTAACCGACAGGAGGGTCGCTTTCTTT
CDR3 protein: CASSLTDRRVAFF
J gene: TRBJ1-1
clone size: NA
D gene: NA
V gene: TRBV28

CDR3 DNA: TGTGCCAGCAGGACGACTAGCGGCACAGATACGCAGTATTTT
CDR3 protein: CASRTTSGTDTQYF
J gene: TRBJ2-3
clone size: NA
D gene: TRBD2
V gene: TRBV6-5

CDR3 DNA: TGTGCCAGCAGCTTCGGGACAGTAAACACCGGGGAGCTGTTTTTT
CDR3 protein: CASSFGTVNTGELFF
J gene: TRBJ2-2
clone size: NA
D gene: TRBD1
V gene: TRBV7-2

CDR3 DNA: TGTGCCAGCAGCCCTAGGGGACAGGGGGCAGGCGAGCAGTACTTC
CDR3 protein: CASSPRGQGAGEQYF
J gene: TRBJ2-7
clone size: NA
D gene: TRBD1
V gene: TRBV7-2

CDR3 DNA: TGTGCCAGCAGCGTAGATTCCCCCAGGTCTGAGGGCAGGGTCGATCAGCCCCAGCATTTT
CDR3 protein: CASSVDSPRSEGRVDQPQHF
J gene: TRBJ1-5
clone size: NA
D gene: NA
V gene: TRBV9

CDR3 DNA: TGTGCCTGGAGGTTAAAGAGAGCGGGAGTCTACGAGCAGTACTTC
CDR3 protein: CAWRLKRAGVYEQYF
J gene: TRBJ2-7
clone size: NA
D gene: TRBD2
V gene: TRBV30

CDR3 DNA: TGCGCCAGCAGCTTCTCCATCACCTTCGAGCAGTACTTC
CDR3 protein: CASSFSITFEQYF
J gene: TRBJ2-7
clone size: NA
D gene: NA
V gene: TRBV5-1

CDR3 DNA: TGTGCCAGCAGCAATGTTTTTCGGGGCAGCCAAGAGACCCAGTACTTC
CDR3 protein: CASSNVFRGSQETQYF
J gene: TRBJ2-5
clone size: once
D gene: NA
V gene: TRBV7-6

CDR3 DNA: TGTGCCAGCAGCGCTGTACCCGACCGGGGGGGCTACACCTTC
CDR3 protein: CASSAVPDRGGYTF
J gene: TRBJ1-2
clone size: NA
D gene: NA
V gene: TRBV9

CDR3 DNA: TGTGCCAGCATCTACACGAACACTGAAGCTTTCTTT
CDR3 protein: CASIYTNTEAFF
J gene: TRBJ1-1
clone size: once
D gene: NA
V gene: TRBV5-5

CDR3 DNA: TGCGCCAGCAGCTCAGGAGTTTTGAGTCAGCCCCAGCATTTT
CDR3 protein: CASSSGVLSQPQHF
J gene: TRBJ1-5
clone size: NA
D gene: NA
V gene: TRBV5-1

CDR3 DNA: TGTGCCAGCAGCGCGCGTCCAGGGGGGTTGGATGAGCAGTTCTTC
CDR3 protein: CASSARPGGLDEQFF
J gene: TRBJ2-1
clone size: NA
D gene: NA
V gene: TRBV11-2

CDR3 DNA: TGTGCCAGCAGTGAAGGGGGACAGGGCTACGAGCAGTACTTC
CDR3 protein: CASSEGGQGYEQYF
J gene: TRBJ2-7
clone size: once
D gene: TRBD1
V gene: TRBV6-1

CDR3 DNA: TGTGCCAGCAGCCCCCAGGTGGACGGGGAGCTGTTTTTT
CDR3 protein: CASSPQVDGELFF
J gene: TRBJ2-2
clone size: NA
D gene: NA
V gene: TRBV9

CDR3 DNA: TGTGCCAGCAGTGAACCCCTCACAGATACGCAGTATTTT
CDR3 protein: CASSEPLTDTQYF
J gene: TRBJ2-3
clone size: few
D gene: NA
V gene: TRBV25-1

CDR3 DNA: TGCGCCAGCAGCGTACCGTGGACAGGGGGCGACGAGCAGTACTTC
CDR3 protein: CASSVPWTGGDEQYF
J gene: TRBJ2-7
clone size: NA
D gene: TRBD1
V gene: TRBV5-1

CDR3 DNA: TGTGCCAGCAGCTTGCGATGGGATCAGCCCCAGCATTTT
CDR3 protein: CASSLRWDQPQHF
J gene: TRBJ1-5
clone size: NA
D gene: NA
V gene: TRBV7-3

CDR3 DNA: TGCGCCAGCAGCCGCGGCAGACAGGGCTCTGGAAACACCATATATTTT
CDR3 protein: CASSRGRQGSGNTIYF
J gene: TRBJ1-3
clone size: few
D gene: TRBD1
V gene: TRBV4-3

CDR3 DNA: TGTGCCAGTCGGGGGCGGGAGAGGCCCACAGATACGCAGTATTTT
CDR3 protein: CASRGRERPTDTQYF
J gene: TRBJ2-3
clone size: NA
D gene: NA
V gene: TRBV19

CDR3 DNA: TGTGCCAGTAGTATAACCCCCCAGGGGATGAACACTGAAGCTTTCTTT
CDR3 protein: CASSITPQGMNTEAFF
J gene: TRBJ1-1
clone size: NA
D gene: NA
V gene: TRBV19